One sample yielded the 27 T cell receptor beta chains listed below, sequenced in a study of T cell responses to AZD1222 COVID-19 vaccine. Data came from immunoSEQ multiplex PCR; TCRdb stores just in-frame clones and leaves some out. The table records 95,000 to 100,000 clones, around 87% of them present only once. The source material was peripheral blood, sampled 28 days after the second AZD1222 dose. These receptors were taken from an adult who received the AZD1222 COVID-19 vaccine.

This chain joins TRBV18 and TRBJ2-7; perhaps TRBD1 as D (7 bases). CDR3 length: 14 amino acids. The ends were cut back, 6 bases at V and 3 bases at J, with 15 bases in the middle. The germline CDR1 and CDR2 sequences are KGHSH and LQKENI. The CDR3 region is CASSRQGLIYEQYF. The CDR3 DNA reads as TGTGCCAGCTCGCGACAGGGACTCATCTACGAGCAGTACTTC.

This rearrangement joins TRBV19 to TRBJ2-1, with D tentatively TRBD1 or TRBD2 (5 bases each). Trimming cost V 7 bases and J 0 bases, with 10 bases left between them. Germline V gene data show CDR1 as LNHDA and CDR2 as SQIVND (reference sequence). CDR3 length equals 14 residues. For the CDR3, the DNA is TGTGCCAGTAACTGGGGGTACTCCTACAATGAGCAGTTCTTC. Translated, it gives CASNWGYSYNEQFF.

The chain links TRBV4-3 to TRBJ1-6; weak D call: TRBD1 (5 bases). The ends were cut back, 0 bases at V and 18 bases at J, with 18 bases in the middle. This CDR3 is 14 amino acids long. Looked up from germline, CDR1 is LGHNA and CDR2 is YSLEER. The CDR3 DNA sequence: TGCGCCAGCAGCCAAGAACTAACAGGCGATTATCACCACTTT. Its translation is CASSQELTGDYHHF.

The chain uses TRBV27 and TRBJ2-7; TRBD1 matches at 12 bases. The CDR3 has 15 amino acids. Trimming at V came to 4 bases and at J to 5 bases, leaving 6 bases not matched to a gene. Germline CDR1 MNHEY, CDR2 SMNVEV (reference sequence). The chain's CDR3 is CASSSGGQGADEQYF. In DNA, the CDR3 is TGTGCCAGCAGTTCGGGGGGACAGGGGGCAGACGAGCAGTACTTC.

This chain uses TRBV19 with TRBJ1-2; 7 bases fit TRBD1. Germline CDR1 LNHDA, CDR2 SQIVND (reference sequence). The CDR3 consists of 15 residues. V was clipped by 6 bases and J by 5 bases; unmatched bases: 12. For the CDR3, the DNA is TGTGCCAGTAGGTTCGACAGGGAAAGATGGTATGGCTACACCTTC. This translates into CASRFDRERWYGYTF.

The rearrangement joins TRBV5-1 to TRBJ2-3, with TRBD2 matching over 10 bases. CDR3 size: 16 residues. Looked up from germline, CDR1 is SGHRS and CDR2 is YFSETQ. V lost 4 bases, J lost 3 bases, and 8 bases stayed unmatched. Written as DNA, the CDR3 is TGCGCCAGCAGCCCATCCCTAGCGGGGGCTACAGATACGCAGTATTTT. Translating gives CASSPSLAGATDTQYF.

V is TRBV11-3 and J is TRBJ2-7; D not resolved. V shed 1 base and J shed 6 bases, with 10 bases lying between them. CDR3 length: 13 residues. Germline CDR1 reads SGHNT; CDR2 reads YENEEA. This CDR3 reads CASSLGPAGEQYF. CDR3 sequence (DNA): TGTGCCAGCAGCTTAGGGCCAGCCGGCGAGCAGTACTTC.

The chain carries TRBV5-4 and TRBJ2-2; 12 positions agree with TRBD2. The CDR3 spans 18 residues. Germline CDR1 reads SGHNT; CDR2 reads YYREEE (reference sequence). J lost 1 base, V lost 3 bases, and 7 bases had no gene match. This CDR3 is CASSSRRLAGVNTGELFF. CDR3 bases: TGTGCCAGCAGCTCCCGACGACTAGCGGGGGTGAACACCGGGGAGCTGTTTTTT.

This rearrangement joins TRBV27 to TRBJ1-2; possible D gene TRBD1, 6 bases. Trimming shortened V by 2 bases and J by 4 bases, and 11 bases separated the two germline ends. Germline V gives CDR1 MNHEY, CDR2 SMNVEV (reference sequence). The CDR3 is made up of 14 amino acids. CDR3 amino acids: CASSLTGAGYGYTF. In DNA, the CDR3 is TGTGCCAGCAGTTTAACGGGGGCTGGCTATGGCTACACCTTC.

The CDR3 sequence is CASSPDRLASYGYTF. The CDR3, as DNA: TGTGCCAGTAGTCCGGACAGACTAGCGAGCTATGGCTACACCTTC. The rearrangement joins TRBV19 to TRBJ1-2, with a possible D match to TRBD1 (6 bases). Germline V gives CDR1 LNHDA, CDR2 SQIVND (reference sequence). This CDR3 is built from 15 residues. The germline V and J ends were trimmed by 5 bases and 4 bases, with 17 bases remaining between them. The full variable domain, in which reference TRBV19 and TRBJ1-2 provide the parts outside the CDR3, is DGGITQSPKYLFRKEGQNVTLSCEQNLNHDAMYWYRQDPGQGLRLIYYSQIVNDFQKGDIAEGYSVSREKKESFPLTVTSAQKNPTAFYLCASSPDRLASYGYTFGSGTRLTVV.

V gene TRBV9 combines with J gene TRBJ2-7; tentative D call: TRBD2 (5 bases). This CDR3 contains 13 residues. Trimming removed 4 bases at V and 7 bases at J, with 15 bases between. Germline V CDR1 and CDR2: SGDLS, YYNGEE. The CDR3 DNA sequence: TGTGCCAGCAGCCCGGGCGGGCTAGGAGAGCAGTACTTC. This codes for CASSPGGLGEQYF.

This chain joins TRBV24-1 and TRBJ2-2, with no clear D. The CDR3 loop spans 12 amino acids. V dropped 4 bases and J dropped 7 bases, with 6 bases sitting between them. CDR1 is KGHDR and CDR2 is SFDVKD in the germline V gene. The CDR3 DNA sequence: TGTGCCACCAGTGAACGGGTCGGGGAGCTGTTTTTT. The encoded protein is CATSERVGELFF.

The rearrangement joins TRBV9 to TRBJ1-2, with D unresolved. Germline CDR1 is SGDLS and CDR2 is YYNGEE. The germline V and J ends were trimmed by 0 bases and 4 bases, with 7 bases remaining between them. The CDR3 runs to 13 residues. The CDR3 here is CASSVVASYGYTF. CDR3 DNA sequence: TGTGCCAGCAGCGTAGTAGCGTCCTATGGCTACACCTTC.

The chain joins TRBV5-5 to TRBJ2-3, with 12 bases lining up with TRBD2. CDR1 is SGHKS, CDR2 YYEKEE, per germline (reference sequence). CDR3 size: 17 residues. Unmatched junction bases numbered 11, after V lost 3 bases and J lost 6 bases. In DNA, the CDR3 is TGTGCCAGCAGCTCCCGGACTAGCGGGACAGTCGACGATACGCAGTATTTT. Its translation is CASSSRTSGTVDDTQYF. Supplemented by reference TRBV5-5 and TRBJ2-3, the full variable domain reads DAGVTQSPTHLIKTRGQQVTLRCSPISGHKSVSWYQQVLGQGPQFIFQYYEKEERGRGNFPDRFSARQFPNYSSELNVNALLLGDSALYLCASSSRTSGTVDDTQYFGPGTRLTVL.

The chain employs TRBV6-5 and TRBJ2-5; weak D call: TRBD1 (6 bases). The CDR3 has 12 amino acids. The germline V and J ends were trimmed by 6 bases and 5 bases, with 10 bases remaining between them. Germline CDR1 MNHEY, CDR2 SVGAGI. Here the CDR3 reads CASSQRGETQYF. The CDR3 coding sequence is TGTGCCAGCAGCCAAAGGGGGGAGACCCAGTACTTC.

The chain links TRBV7-9 to TRBJ2-2; no definite D call. The germline V gene encodes CDR1 SEHNR and CDR2 FQNEAQ (reference sequence). The CDR3 is 12 residues long. V was shortened by 0 bases and J by 4 bases, with 0 bases between the two germline ends. CDR3 nucleotide sequence: TGTGCCAGCAGCTTAGCCACCGGGGAGCTGTTTTTT. Its protein is CASSLATGELFF.

The chain links TRBV5-8 to TRBJ1-1; D is ambiguous. Germline CDR1 is SGHTS and CDR2 is YDEGEE. V lost 4 bases and J lost 5, with 9 bases in between. The CDR3 length is 12 residues. The CDR3 loop reads CASSPDGTEAFF. DNA of the CDR3: TGTGCCAGCAGCCCAGACGGGACTGAAGCTTTCTTT.

This sequence joins TRBV28 and TRBJ2-5, with D uncertain. CDR1 and CDR2 from the germline V gene are MDHEN and SYDVKM. CDR3 length: 12 amino acids. The germline V and J ends were trimmed by 2 bases and 2 bases, with 3 bases remaining between them. This chain's CDR3 is CASSLDQETQYF. The CDR3 DNA reads as TGTGCCAGCAGTTTAGATCAAGAGACCCAGTACTTC. The complete variable domain, with remaining parts taken from reference TRBV28 and TRBJ2-5, reads DVKVTQSSRYLVKRTGEKVFLECVQDMDHENMFWYRQDPGLGLRLIYFSYDVKMKEKGDIPEGYSVSREKKERFSLILESASTNQTSMYLCASSLDQETQYFGPGTRLLVL.

The V and J genes are TRBV4-2 and TRBJ1-1; unclear D gene. The CDR3 contains 14 residues. V was cut by 1 base and J by 3 bases, with 9 bases left in between. Germline lookup yields CDR1 LGHNA and CDR2 YNFKEQ. As DNA, the CDR3 is TGTGCCAGCAGCCAAGCAAACGTGGACACTGAAGCTTTCTTT. As protein: CASSQANVDTEAFF.

The chain links TRBV7-2 to TRBJ2-3; a possible D gene is TRBD2 (6 bases). Trimming took 1 base from V and 7 from J, leaving 15 bases between them. The CDR3 totals 15 residues. Looked up from germline, CDR1 is SGHTA and CDR2 is FQGNSA. CDR3 loop: CASSLDWGVGNTQYF. The CDR3 DNA reads as TGTGCCAGCAGCTTAGATTGGGGGGTGGGAAATACGCAGTATTTT.

The chain employs TRBV27 and TRBJ1-1; D uncertain. The CDR3 has 13 residues. Germline CDR1 reads MNHEY; CDR2 reads SMNVEV (reference sequence). V was trimmed by 3 bases and J by 6 bases, leaving 11 bases between them. Here the CDR3 reads CASSFWGSAEAFF. The CDR3 DNA sequence: TGTGCCAGCAGTTTTTGGGGAAGCGCTGAAGCTTTCTTT.

The sample holds one count of this clone. This chain uses TRBV5-4 with TRBJ2-2; TRBD2 aligns across 8 bases. The CDR3 extends over 16 amino acids. Germline assignment: CDR1 SGHNT and CDR2 YYREEE (reference sequence). V lost 2 bases and J lost 4; bases outside the gene matches: 7. This chain's CDR3 is CASSLPGLESTGELFF. In DNA, the CDR3 is TGTGCCAGCAGCTTACCGGGACTAGAGTCCACCGGGGAGCTGTTTTTT.

CDR3 in DNA: TGTGCCAGCACCCCATACAGGGGCCCTTTCTCCTACGAGCAGTACTTC. This gives the protein CASTPYRGPFSYEQYF. J is TRBJ2-7 and V is TRBV27; the match to TRBD1 covers 7 bases. Germline CDR1 reads MNHEY; CDR2 reads SMNVEV (reference sequence). Losses at the gene ends were 7 bases for V and 0 bases for J; bases not matched to a gene: 12. This CDR3 is built from 16 residues.

This clone was observed a single time. This rearrangement joins TRBV19 to TRBJ2-5, with TRBD1 identical over 7 bases. Per germline, CDR1 LNHDA and CDR2 SQIVND (reference sequence). This CDR3 contains 15 residues. The V and J ends lost 6 bases and 2 bases, in that order; junction bases with no gene match: 9. For the CDR3, the DNA is TGTGCCAGTAGACCGGACAGGCGACCTCAAGAGACCCAGTACTTC. It is translated as CASRPDRRPQETQYF.

The V call is TRBV5-1, the J call TRBJ1-1, with TRBD1 identical over 7 bases. CDR1 is SGHRS and CDR2 is YFSETQ in the germline V gene. The junction had 10 bases not matched to a gene; V was cut back by 4 bases and J by 1 base. The CDR3 totals 16 residues. The DNA for the CDR3 is TGCGCCAGCAGCCCACTTTTGGCAGGGGGGAACACTGAAGCTTTCTTT. Translated: CASSPLLAGGNTEAFF.

This sequence joins TRBV10-1 and TRBJ1-5; D unresolved. The CDR3 length is 16 residues. CDR1 WNHNN and CDR2 SYGVQD come from the germline V gene (reference sequence). Between the trimmed V and J ends, which lost 3 bases and 0 bases, there was a span of 12 bases. The CDR3 loop is CASSDEAAYSNQPQHF. The CDR3 nucleotides read TGCGCCAGCAGTGATGAGGCAGCTTATAGCAATCAGCCCCAGCATTTT.

J is TRBJ1-2 and V is TRBV3-1 (or the pseudogene TRBV3-2); D is unclear. Germline CDR1 LGHDT, CDR2 YNNKEL (reference sequence). The germline V and J ends were trimmed by 2 bases and 5 bases, with 12 bases remaining between them. This CDR3 has 14 residues. CDR3 sequence (DNA): TGTGCCAGCAGCCAAAATTCTATCAGTTATGGCTACACCTTC. It is translated as CASSQNSISYGYTF.